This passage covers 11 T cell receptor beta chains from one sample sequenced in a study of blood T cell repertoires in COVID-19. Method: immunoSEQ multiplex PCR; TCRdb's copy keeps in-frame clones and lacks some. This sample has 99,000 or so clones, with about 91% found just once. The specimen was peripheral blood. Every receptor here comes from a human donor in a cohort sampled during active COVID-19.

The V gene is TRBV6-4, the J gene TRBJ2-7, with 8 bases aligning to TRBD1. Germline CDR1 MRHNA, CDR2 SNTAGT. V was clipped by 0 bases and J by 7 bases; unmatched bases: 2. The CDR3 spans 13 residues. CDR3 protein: CASSDSTGGEQYF. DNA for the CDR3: TGTGCCAGCAGTGACTCCACAGGGGGTGAGCAGTACTTC.

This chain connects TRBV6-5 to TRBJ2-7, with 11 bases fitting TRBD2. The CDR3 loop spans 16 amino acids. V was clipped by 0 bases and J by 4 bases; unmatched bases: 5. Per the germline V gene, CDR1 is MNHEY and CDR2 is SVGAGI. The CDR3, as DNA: TGTGCCAGCAGTTACTCCGAAGGGACTAGCGGTTACGAGCAGTACTTC. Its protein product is CASSYSEGTSGYEQYF.

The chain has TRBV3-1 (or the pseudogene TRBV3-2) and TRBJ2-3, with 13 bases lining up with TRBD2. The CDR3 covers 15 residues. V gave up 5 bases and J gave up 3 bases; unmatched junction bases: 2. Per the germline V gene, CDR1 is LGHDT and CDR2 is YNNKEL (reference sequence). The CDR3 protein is CASSTSGRATDTQYF. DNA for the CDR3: TGTGCCAGCAGCACTAGCGGGAGGGCGACAGATACGCAGTATTTT.

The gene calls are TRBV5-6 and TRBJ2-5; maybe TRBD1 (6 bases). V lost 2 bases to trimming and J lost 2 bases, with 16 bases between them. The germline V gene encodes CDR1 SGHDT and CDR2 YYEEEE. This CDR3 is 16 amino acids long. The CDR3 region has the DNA TGTGCCAGCAGCTTTAGGCTTAGGACAGCTCAAGAGACCCAGTACTTC. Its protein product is CASSFRLRTAQETQYF.

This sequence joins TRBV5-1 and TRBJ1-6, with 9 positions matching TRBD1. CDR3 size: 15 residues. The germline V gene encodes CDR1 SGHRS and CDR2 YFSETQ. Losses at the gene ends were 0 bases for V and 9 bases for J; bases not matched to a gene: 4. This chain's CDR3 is CASSLAGQGRSPLHF. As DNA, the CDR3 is TGCGCCAGCAGCTTGGCCGGACAGGGGCGTTCACCCCTCCACTTT.

The CDR3 protein is CASSPSGGGTDTQYF. The CDR3 nucleotides are TGTGCCAGCAGTCCTAGCGGGGGAGGCACAGATACGCAGTATTTT. The J gene is TRBJ2-3, the V gene TRBV6-5; TRBD2 matches at 10 bases. Germline V gene lookup returns CDR1 MNHEY and CDR2 SVGAGI. The junction had 3 bases not matched to a gene; V was cut back by 5 bases and J by 1 base. The CDR3 runs to 15 residues.

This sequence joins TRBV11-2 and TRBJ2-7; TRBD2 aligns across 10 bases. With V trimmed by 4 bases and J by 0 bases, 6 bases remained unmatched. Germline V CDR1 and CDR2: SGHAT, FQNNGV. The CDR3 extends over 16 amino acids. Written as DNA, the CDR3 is TGTGCCAGCAGCTATTTAGCGGGAGGATTCTCCTACGAGCAGTACTTC. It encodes CASSYLAGGFSYEQYF.

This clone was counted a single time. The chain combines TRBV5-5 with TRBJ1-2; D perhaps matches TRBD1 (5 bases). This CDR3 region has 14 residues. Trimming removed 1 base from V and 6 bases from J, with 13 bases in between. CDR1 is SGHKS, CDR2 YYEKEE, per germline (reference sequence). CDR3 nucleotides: TGTGCCAGCAGCTTGTACTATGGGGCGGATGGCTACACCTTC. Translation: CASSLYYGADGYTF.

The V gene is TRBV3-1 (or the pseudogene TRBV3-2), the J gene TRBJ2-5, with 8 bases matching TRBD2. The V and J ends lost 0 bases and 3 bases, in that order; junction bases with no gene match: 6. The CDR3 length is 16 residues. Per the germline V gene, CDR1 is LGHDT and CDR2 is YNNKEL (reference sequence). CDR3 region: CASSQESGLGKETQYF. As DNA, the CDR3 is TGTGCCAGCAGCCAAGAATCGGGACTAGGGAAAGAGACCCAGTACTTC.

CDR3 sequence reads: CASRRSLGTGHRTEAFF. The CDR3 DNA sequence: TGTGCCAGCAGACGAAGCCTCGGGACAGGGCATAGGACTGAAGCTTTCTTT. The chain has TRBV27 and TRBJ1-1; TRBD1 aligns across 9 bases. This CDR3 contains 17 residues. The trim removed 6 bases at V and 5 bases at J, leaving 16 bases unmatched. The germline CDR1 and CDR2 sequences are MNHEY and SMNVEV (reference sequence).

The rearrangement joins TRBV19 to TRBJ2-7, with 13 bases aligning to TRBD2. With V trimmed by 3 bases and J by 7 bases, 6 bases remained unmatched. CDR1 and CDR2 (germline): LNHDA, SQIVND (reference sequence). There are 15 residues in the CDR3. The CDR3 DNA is TGTGCCAGTAGTATTCTCGGACTAGCGGGAGATGAGCAGTACTTC. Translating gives CASSILGLAGDEQYF. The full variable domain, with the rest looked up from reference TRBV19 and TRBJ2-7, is DGGITQSPKYLFRKEGQNVTLSCEQNLNHDAMYWYRQDPGQGLRLIYYSQIVNDFQKGDIAEGYSVSREKKESFPLTVTSAQKNPTAFYLCASSILGLAGDEQYFGPGTRLTVT.